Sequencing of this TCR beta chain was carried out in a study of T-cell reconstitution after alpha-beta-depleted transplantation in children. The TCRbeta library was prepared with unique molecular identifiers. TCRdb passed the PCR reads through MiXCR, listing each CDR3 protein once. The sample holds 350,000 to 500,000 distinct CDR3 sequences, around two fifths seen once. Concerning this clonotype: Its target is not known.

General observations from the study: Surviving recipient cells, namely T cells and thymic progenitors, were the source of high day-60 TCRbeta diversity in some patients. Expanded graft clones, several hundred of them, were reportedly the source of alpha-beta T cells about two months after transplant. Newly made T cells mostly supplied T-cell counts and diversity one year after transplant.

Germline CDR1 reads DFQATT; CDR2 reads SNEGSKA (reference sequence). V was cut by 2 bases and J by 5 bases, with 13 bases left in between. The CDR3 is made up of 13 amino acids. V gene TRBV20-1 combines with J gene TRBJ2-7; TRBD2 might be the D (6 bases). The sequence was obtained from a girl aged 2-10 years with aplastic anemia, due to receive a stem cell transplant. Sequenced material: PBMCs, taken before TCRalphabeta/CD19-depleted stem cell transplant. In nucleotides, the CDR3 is TGCAGTGCTAGATGGGGCGGGGTCGACGAGCAGTACTTC. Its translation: CSARWGGVDEQYF.